These T cell receptor beta chains were read from a single sample in a study of T cells in Graves' hyperthyroidism and ophthalmopathy. TCRdb reprocessed the multiplex PCR reads via MiXCR and lists one record per CDR3 protein. Of fewer than 750,000 distinct CDR3 sequences listed, about 14% are singletons. The sample consisted of blood. The receptors originated from a woman aged 50 to 60 with Graves' ophthalmopathy. The CDR3 runs from the conserved cysteine through the conserved F or W. D genes are given only for firm matches. The size entry is marked missing in some rows and otherwise reads once, few, many or a size class.

v_gene: TRBV20-1; abundance: NA; d_gene: NA; j_gene: TRBJ2-1; CDR3aa: CSARDSLASYNEQFF; CDR3nt: TGCAGTGCTAGAGATAGCCTAGCGTCTTACAATGAGCAGTTCTTC
v_gene: TRBV4-3; abundance: many; d_gene: TRBD2; j_gene: TRBJ2-1; CDR3aa: CASSQDLSGSEQFF; CDR3nt: TGCGCCAGCAGCCAAGACCTTAGCGGGAGTGAGCAGTTCTTC
v_gene: TRBV7-3; abundance: NA; d_gene: TRBD1; j_gene: TRBJ2-4; CDR3aa: CASSFQGAGNIQYF; CDR3nt: TGTGCCAGCAGCTTTCAGGGGGCTGGAAACATTCAGTACTTC
v_gene: TRBV20-1; abundance: many; d_gene: TRBD2; j_gene: TRBJ2-1; CDR3aa: CSASRDLAGVIQRRFF; CDR3nt: TGCAGTGCTAGCCGGGACCTAGCGGGAGTTATCCAGCGTCGGTTCTTC
v_gene: TRBV20-1; abundance: many; d_gene: TRBD2; j_gene: TRBJ2-1; CDR3aa: CSARASGRADEQFF; CDR3nt: TGCAGTGCTAGGGCTAGCGGGAGGGCCGATGAGCAGTTCTTC
v_gene: TRBV28; abundance: many; d_gene: NA; j_gene: TRBJ2-7; CDR3aa: CASSSTPGDEQYF; CDR3nt: TGTGCCAGCAGCTCGACACCCGGGGACGAGCAGTACTTC
v_gene: TRBV18; abundance: many; d_gene: NA; j_gene: TRBJ2-5; CDR3aa: CASSPSWGETQYF; CDR3nt: TGTGCCAGCTCACCGAGCTGGGGAGAGACCCAGTACTTC
v_gene: TRBV3-1; abundance: many; d_gene: TRBD2; j_gene: TRBJ2-7; CDR3aa: CASARLGLAGGEQYF; CDR3nt: TGTGCCAGCGCCAGGCTGGGACTAGCGGGAGGCGAGCAGTACTTC
v_gene: TRBV2; abundance: many; d_gene: NA; j_gene: TRBJ1-1; CDR3aa: CASSDGLGKTEAFF; CDR3nt: TGTGCCAGCAGTGATGGTTTGGGAAAAACTGAAGCTTTCTTT
v_gene: TRBV20-1; abundance: NA; d_gene: TRBD2; j_gene: TRBJ2-2; CDR3aa: CSARDKTSEYSGELFF; CDR3nt: TGCAGTGCTAGAGATAAAACTAGCGAGTATTCCGGGGAGCTGTTTTTT
v_gene: TRBV20-1; abundance: many; d_gene: NA; j_gene: TRBJ2-1; CDR3aa: CSAQRADSYNEQFF; CDR3nt: TGCAGTGCTCAACGGGCCGACTCCTACAATGAGCAGTTCTTC
v_gene: TRBV7-9; abundance: few; d_gene: NA; j_gene: TRBJ2-4; CDR3aa: CASSFQGGPQAKNIQYF; CDR3nt: TGTGCCAGCAGCTTCCAGGGGGGGCCACAGGCCAAAAACATTCAGTACTTC
v_gene: TRBV12-3/TRBV12-4; abundance: NA; d_gene: NA; j_gene: TRBJ2-3; CDR3aa: CASSLPAVGTDTQYF; CDR3nt: TGTGCCAGCAGTCTCCCAGCGGTAGGCACAGATACGCAGTATTTT
v_gene: TRBV4-3; abundance: few; d_gene: TRBD1; j_gene: TRBJ2-1; CDR3aa: CASSQNGAGGYEQFF; CDR3nt: TGCGCCAGCAGCCAAAACGGTGCAGGGGGCTATGAGCAGTTCTTC
v_gene: TRBV18; abundance: many; d_gene: NA; j_gene: TRBJ1-1; CDR3aa: CASSPIGTEAFF; CDR3nt: TGTGCCAGCTCACCAATAGGTACTGAAGCTTTCTTT
v_gene: TRBV20-1; abundance: NA; d_gene: NA; j_gene: TRBJ1-4; CDR3aa: CSAPGTLATNEKLFF; CDR3nt: TGCAGTGCTCCTGGGACATTGGCAACTAATGAAAAACTGTTTTTT
v_gene: TRBV18; abundance: many; d_gene: TRBD1; j_gene: TRBJ2-1; CDR3aa: CASSLSGQGDEQFF; CDR3nt: TGTGCCAGCTCACTCTCGGGACAGGGGGATGAGCAGTTCTTC
v_gene: TRBV29-1; abundance: many; d_gene: NA; j_gene: TRBJ2-5; CDR3aa: CSAEGHYQETQYF; CDR3nt: TGCAGCGCCGAGGGCCATTACCAAGAGACCCAGTACTTC
v_gene: TRBV28; abundance: many; d_gene: TRBD1; j_gene: TRBJ2-2; CDR3aa: CASRFRRDRFANTGELFF; CDR3nt: TGTGCCAGCAGATTCCGCCGGGACAGATTCGCGAACACCGGGGAGCTGTTTTTT
v_gene: TRBV20-1; abundance: many; d_gene: NA; j_gene: TRBJ1-5; CDR3aa: CSAHGSDQPQHF; CDR3nt: TGCAGCGCCCATGGATCTGATCAGCCCCAGCATTTT
v_gene: TRBV15; abundance: few; d_gene: NA; j_gene: TRBJ1-3; CDR3aa: CATSRDPGPGNTIYF; CDR3nt: TGTGCCACCAGCAGAGATCCAGGGCCCGGAAACACCATATATTTT
v_gene: TRBV12-3/TRBV12-4; abundance: many; d_gene: TRBD1; j_gene: TRBJ2-1; CDR3aa: CASSLLQGARDEQFF; CDR3nt: TGTGCCAGCAGTTTATTACAGGGGGCTAGGGATGAGCAGTTCTTC
v_gene: TRBV12-5; abundance: NA; d_gene: NA; j_gene: TRBJ2-1; CDR3aa: CASGLSKGGPYNEQFF; CDR3nt: TGTGCTAGTGGTTTGAGTAAGGGTGGTCCCTACAATGAGCAGTTCTTC
v_gene: TRBV29-1; abundance: NA; d_gene: NA; j_gene: TRBJ1-2; CDR3aa: CSASSLGVTGYTF; CDR3nt: TGCAGCGCCTCATCTTTGGGGGTGACTGGCTACACCTTC
v_gene: TRBV18; abundance: NA; d_gene: NA; j_gene: TRBJ1-2; CDR3aa: CASSPPLRGGGYTF; CDR3nt: TGTGCCAGCTCACCGCCCCTTCGCGGGGGCGGCTACACCTTC
v_gene: TRBV3-1; abundance: many; d_gene: NA; j_gene: TRBJ2-2; CDR3aa: CASSPLFLGTGELFF; CDR3nt: TGTGCCAGCAGCCCTCTGTTCCTGGGCACCGGGGAGCTGTTTTTT
v_gene: TRBV24-1; abundance: NA; d_gene: NA; j_gene: TRBJ2-3; CDR3aa: CATSDLSGSSTDTQYF; CDR3nt: TGTGCCACCAGTGATCTCAGCGGGTCTAGCACAGATACGCAGTATTTT
v_gene: TRBV11-2; abundance: NA; d_gene: TRBD2; j_gene: TRBJ2-3; CDR3aa: CASGGLAGGPGTDTQYF; CDR3nt: TGTGCCAGCGGGGGACTAGCGGGAGGGCCGGGTACAGATACGCAGTATTTT
v_gene: TRBV12-3/TRBV12-4; abundance: many; d_gene: NA; j_gene: TRBJ1-2; CDR3aa: CASRGDGVINGYTF; CDR3nt: TGTGCCAGCAGAGGGGACGGTGTCATCAATGGCTACACCTTC
v_gene: TRBV6-2/TRBV6-3; abundance: NA; d_gene: TRBD2; j_gene: TRBJ2-1; CDR3aa: CASSYPTSGRSLIAYNEQFF; CDR3nt: TGTGCCAGCAGTTACCCGACTAGCGGGAGAAGTCTTATCGCGTACAATGAGCAGTTCTTC
v_gene: TRBV7-9; abundance: many; d_gene: TRBD1; j_gene: TRBJ1-1; CDR3aa: CASSSPGDSFLAAFF; CDR3nt: TGTGCCAGCAGCTCTCCAGGGGACAGTTTTCTAGCAGCTTTCTTT
v_gene: TRBV11-3; abundance: many; d_gene: NA; j_gene: TRBJ2-1; CDR3aa: CASSSGSASYNEQFF; CDR3nt: TGTGCCAGCAGCTCTGGTAGCGCCTCCTACAATGAGCAGTTCTTC
v_gene: TRBV7-6; abundance: few; d_gene: TRBD2; j_gene: TRBJ2-7; CDR3aa: CASSHGLVGSSYEQYF; CDR3nt: TGTGCCAGCAGCCACGGACTAGTAGGAAGCTCCTACGAGCAGTACTTC
v_gene: TRBV19; abundance: NA; d_gene: NA; j_gene: TRBJ1-5; CDR3aa: CASSMGLGSNQPQHF; CDR3nt: TGTGCCAGTAGTATGGGCCTAGGGAGCAATCAGCCCCAGCATTTT
v_gene: TRBV20-1; abundance: many; d_gene: NA; j_gene: TRBJ1-1; CDR3aa: CSARGGMNTEAFF; CDR3nt: TGCAGTGCTAGGGGCGGCATGAACACTGAAGCTTTCTTT
v_gene: TRBV28; abundance: many; d_gene: NA; j_gene: TRBJ2-1; CDR3aa: CASSINPEGYNEQFF; CDR3nt: TGTGCCAGCAGTATAAATCCCGAAGGGTACAATGAGCAGTTCTTC
v_gene: TRBV27; abundance: many; d_gene: NA; j_gene: TRBJ2-7; CDR3aa: CASSFSGNEQYF; CDR3nt: TGTGCCAGCAGTTTTAGTGGGAACGAGCAGTACTTC